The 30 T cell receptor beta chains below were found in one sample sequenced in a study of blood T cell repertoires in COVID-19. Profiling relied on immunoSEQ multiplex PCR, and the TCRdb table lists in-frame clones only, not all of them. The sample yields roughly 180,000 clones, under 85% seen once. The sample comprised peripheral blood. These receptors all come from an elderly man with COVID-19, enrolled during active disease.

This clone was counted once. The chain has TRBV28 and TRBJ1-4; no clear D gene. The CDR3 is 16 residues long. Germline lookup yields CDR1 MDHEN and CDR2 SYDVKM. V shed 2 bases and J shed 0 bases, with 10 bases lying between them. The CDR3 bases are TGTGCCAGCAGTTTAAGCCAGGCAGCAACTAATGAAAAACTGTTTTTT. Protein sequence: CASSLSQAATNEKLFF.

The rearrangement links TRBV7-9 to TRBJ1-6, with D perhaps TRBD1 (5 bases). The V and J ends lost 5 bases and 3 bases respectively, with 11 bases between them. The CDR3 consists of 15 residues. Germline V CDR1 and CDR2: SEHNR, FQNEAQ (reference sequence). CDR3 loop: CASSPRGDYNSPLHF. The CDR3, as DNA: TGTGCCAGCAGCCCCCGGGGGGACTATAATTCACCCCTCCACTTT.

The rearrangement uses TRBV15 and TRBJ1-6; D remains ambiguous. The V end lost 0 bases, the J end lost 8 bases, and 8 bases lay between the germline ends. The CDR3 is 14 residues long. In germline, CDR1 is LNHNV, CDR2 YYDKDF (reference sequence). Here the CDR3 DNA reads TGTGCCACCAGCAGAGAGGGCGTGGATTCACCCCTCCACTTT. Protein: CATSREGVDSPLHF.

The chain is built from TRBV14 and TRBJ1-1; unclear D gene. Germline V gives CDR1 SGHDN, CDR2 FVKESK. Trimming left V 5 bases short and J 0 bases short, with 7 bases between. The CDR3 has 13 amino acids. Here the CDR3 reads CASSAYLNTEAFF. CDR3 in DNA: TGTGCCAGCAGCGCCTACCTGAACACTGAAGCTTTCTTT.

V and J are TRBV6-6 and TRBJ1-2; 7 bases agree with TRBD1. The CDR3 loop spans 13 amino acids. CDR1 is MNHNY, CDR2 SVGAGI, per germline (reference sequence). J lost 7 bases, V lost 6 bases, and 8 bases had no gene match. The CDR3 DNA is TGTGCCAGCAGCTCCGACAGGGTGGTTGGCTACACCTTC. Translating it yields CASSSDRVVGYTF.

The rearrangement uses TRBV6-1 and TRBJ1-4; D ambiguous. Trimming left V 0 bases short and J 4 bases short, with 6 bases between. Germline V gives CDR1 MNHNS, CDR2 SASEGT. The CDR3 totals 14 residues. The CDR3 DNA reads TGTGCCAGCAGTGAAGCAGCGTTTAATGAAAAACTGTTTTTT. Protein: CASSEAAFNEKLFF.

CDR3 sequence: CASSPRVLGEQYF. The CDR3 region has the DNA TGTGCCAGCAGCCCCAGGGTATTAGGCGAGCAGTACTTC. This sequence joins TRBV21-1 and TRBJ2-7; the table's D call TRBD1 went unverified against the DNA. TRBV21-1 is listed as a pseudogene. The CDR3 sequence is 13 residues long.

CDR3: CASSPPSTGRSYNSPLHF. The CDR3 nucleotides are TGTGCCAGCAGTCCCCCCTCGACAGGGCGTTCCTATAATTCACCCCTCCACTTT. The V gene is TRBV28, the J gene TRBJ1-6; TRBD1 matches at 7 bases. The J segment lost 1 base and the V segment lost 5 bases, leaving 11 bases of the junction unmatched. The V gene's germline CDR1 is MDHEN and CDR2 SYDVKM. CDR3 length: 18 residues.

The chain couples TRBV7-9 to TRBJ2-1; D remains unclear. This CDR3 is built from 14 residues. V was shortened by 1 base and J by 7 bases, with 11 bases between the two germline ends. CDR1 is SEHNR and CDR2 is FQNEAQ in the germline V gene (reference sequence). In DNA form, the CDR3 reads TGTGCCAGCAGCTTAGGAGTAGCTTTGAATGAGCAGTTCTTC. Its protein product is CASSLGVALNEQFF.

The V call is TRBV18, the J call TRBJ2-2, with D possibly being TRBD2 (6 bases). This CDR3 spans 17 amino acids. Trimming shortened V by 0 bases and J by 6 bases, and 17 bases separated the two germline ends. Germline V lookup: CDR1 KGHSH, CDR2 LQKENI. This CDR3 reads CASSPPGREVSAGELFF. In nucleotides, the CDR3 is TGTGCCAGCTCACCACCGGGCAGGGAGGTTAGCGCCGGGGAGCTGTTTTTT.

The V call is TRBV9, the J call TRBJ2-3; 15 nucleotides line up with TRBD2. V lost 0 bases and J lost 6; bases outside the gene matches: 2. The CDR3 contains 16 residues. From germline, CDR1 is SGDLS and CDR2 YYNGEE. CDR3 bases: TGTGCCAGCAGCGTAGGTGGACTAGCGGGGGGGGATACGCAGTATTTT. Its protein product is CASSVGGLAGGDTQYF.

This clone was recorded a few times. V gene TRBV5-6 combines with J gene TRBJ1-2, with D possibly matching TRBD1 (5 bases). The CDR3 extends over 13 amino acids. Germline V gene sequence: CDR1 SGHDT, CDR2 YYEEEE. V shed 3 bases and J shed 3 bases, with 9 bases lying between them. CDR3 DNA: TGTGCCAGCAGCTCTTCAGGGCACTATGGCTACACCTTC. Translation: CASSSSGHYGYTF.

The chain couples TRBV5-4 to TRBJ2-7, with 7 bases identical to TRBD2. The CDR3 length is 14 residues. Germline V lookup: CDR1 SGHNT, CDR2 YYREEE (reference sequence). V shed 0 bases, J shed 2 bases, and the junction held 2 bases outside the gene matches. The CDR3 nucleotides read TGTGCCAGCAGCTTGGCGGGGGGTCCCTACGAGCAGTACTTC. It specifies CASSLAGGPYEQYF.

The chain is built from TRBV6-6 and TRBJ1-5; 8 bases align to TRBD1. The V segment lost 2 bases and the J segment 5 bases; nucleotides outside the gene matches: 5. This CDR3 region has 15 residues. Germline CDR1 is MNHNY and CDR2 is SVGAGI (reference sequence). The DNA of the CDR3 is TGTGCCAGCAGTTACGCGACAGGGGAATATCAGCCCCAGCATTTT. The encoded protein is CASSYATGEYQPQHF.

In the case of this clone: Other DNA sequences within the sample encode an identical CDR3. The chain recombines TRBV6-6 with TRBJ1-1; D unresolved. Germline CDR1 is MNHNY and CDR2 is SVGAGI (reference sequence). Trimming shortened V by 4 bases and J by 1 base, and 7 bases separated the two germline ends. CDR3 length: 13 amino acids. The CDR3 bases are TGTGCCAGCAGTTCCCGGGGGAACACTGAAGCTTTCTTT. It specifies CASSSRGNTEAFF.

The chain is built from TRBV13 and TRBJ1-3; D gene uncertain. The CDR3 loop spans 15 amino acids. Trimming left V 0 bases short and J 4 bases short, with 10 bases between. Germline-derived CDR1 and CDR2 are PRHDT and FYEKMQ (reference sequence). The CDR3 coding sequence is TGTGCCAGCAGCTTAGGGTGGGCCTTCGGAAACACCATATATTTT. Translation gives CASSLGWAFGNTIYF.

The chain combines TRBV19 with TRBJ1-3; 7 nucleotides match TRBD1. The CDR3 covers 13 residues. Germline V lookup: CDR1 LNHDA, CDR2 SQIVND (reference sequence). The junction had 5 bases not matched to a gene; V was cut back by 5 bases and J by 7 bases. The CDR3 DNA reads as TGTGCCAGTAGTTCGGGACAGACCAACACCATATATTTT. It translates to CASSSGQTNTIYF.

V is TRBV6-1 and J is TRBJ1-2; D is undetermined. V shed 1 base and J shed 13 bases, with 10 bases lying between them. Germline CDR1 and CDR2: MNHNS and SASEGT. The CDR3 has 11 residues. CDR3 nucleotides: TGTGCCAGCAGTGAAGAACCTGGAGGCACCTTC. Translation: CASSEEPGGTF.

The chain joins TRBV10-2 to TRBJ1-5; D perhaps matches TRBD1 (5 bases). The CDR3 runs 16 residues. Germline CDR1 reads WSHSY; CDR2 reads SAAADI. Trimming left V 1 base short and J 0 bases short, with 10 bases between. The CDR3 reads CASSEWGGTSNQPQHF. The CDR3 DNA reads TGCGCCAGCAGTGAGTGGGGGGGAACTAGCAATCAGCCCCAGCATTTT.

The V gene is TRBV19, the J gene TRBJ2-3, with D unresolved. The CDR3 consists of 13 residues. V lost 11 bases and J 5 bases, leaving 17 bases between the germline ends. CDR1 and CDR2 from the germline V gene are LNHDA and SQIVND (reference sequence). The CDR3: CAVRSGGGDTQYF. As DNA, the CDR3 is TGTGCCGTACGATCGGGTGGTGGAGATACGCAGTATTTT.

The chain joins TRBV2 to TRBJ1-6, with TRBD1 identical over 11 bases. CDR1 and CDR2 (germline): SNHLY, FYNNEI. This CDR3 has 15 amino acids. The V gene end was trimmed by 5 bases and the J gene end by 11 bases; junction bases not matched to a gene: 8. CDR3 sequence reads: CASSTGQGVRTPLHF. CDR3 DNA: TGTGCCAGCAGTACGGGACAGGGGGTGAGGACACCCCTCCACTTT.

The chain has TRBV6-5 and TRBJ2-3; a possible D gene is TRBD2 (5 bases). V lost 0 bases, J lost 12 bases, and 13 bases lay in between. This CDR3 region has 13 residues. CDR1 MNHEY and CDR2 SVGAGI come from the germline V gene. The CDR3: CASSYSREGFQYF. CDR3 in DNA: TGTGCCAGCAGTTACTCGAGGGAAGGTTTTCAGTATTTT.

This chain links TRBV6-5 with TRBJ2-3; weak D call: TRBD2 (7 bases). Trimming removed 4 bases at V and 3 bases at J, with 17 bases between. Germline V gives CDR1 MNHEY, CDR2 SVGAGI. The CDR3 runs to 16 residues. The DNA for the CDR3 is TGTGCCAGCAGTTTTTCGGCGGGGGCCATAACAGATACGCAGTATTTT. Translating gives CASSFSAGAITDTQYF.

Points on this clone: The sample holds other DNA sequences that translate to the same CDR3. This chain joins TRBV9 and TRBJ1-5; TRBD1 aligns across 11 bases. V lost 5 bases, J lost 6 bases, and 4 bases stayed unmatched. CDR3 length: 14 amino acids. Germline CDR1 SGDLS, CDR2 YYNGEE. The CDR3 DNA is TGTGCCAGCAGTACGGACAGGGGGCTTCAGCCCCAGCATTTT. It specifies CASSTDRGLQPQHF.

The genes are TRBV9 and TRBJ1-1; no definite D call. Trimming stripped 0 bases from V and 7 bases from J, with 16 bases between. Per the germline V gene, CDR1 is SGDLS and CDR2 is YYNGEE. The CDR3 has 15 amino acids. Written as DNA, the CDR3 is TGTGCCAGCAGCGTAGGGGCAGTTCCCCCTGATGAAGCTTTCTTT. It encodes CASSVGAVPPDEAFF.

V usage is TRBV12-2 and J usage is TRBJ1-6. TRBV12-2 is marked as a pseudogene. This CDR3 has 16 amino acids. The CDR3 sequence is CASRLVPRGSHSPLHF. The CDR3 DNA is TGTGCAAGTCGCTTAGTACCTCGGGGTTCTCATTCACCCCTCCACTTT.

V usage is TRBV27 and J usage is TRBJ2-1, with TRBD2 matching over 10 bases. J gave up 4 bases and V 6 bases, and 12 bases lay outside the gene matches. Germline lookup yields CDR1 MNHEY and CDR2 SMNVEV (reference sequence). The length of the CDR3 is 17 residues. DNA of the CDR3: TGTGCCAGCAGCCCCCTAACGAGCGGGGGGGTATACAATGAGCAGTTCTTC. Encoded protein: CASSPLTSGGVYNEQFF.

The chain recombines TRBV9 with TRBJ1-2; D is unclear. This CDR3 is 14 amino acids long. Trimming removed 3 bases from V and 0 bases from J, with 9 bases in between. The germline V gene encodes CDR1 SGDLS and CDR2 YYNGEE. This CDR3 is CASSATGTNYGYTF. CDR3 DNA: TGTGCCAGCAGCGCCACCGGGACTAACTATGGCTACACCTTC.

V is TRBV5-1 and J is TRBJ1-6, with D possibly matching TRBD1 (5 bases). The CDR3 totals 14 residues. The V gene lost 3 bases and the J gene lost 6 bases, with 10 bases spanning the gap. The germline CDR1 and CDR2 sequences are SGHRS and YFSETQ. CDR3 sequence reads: CASSSRQGNSPLHF. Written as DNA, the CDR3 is TGCGCCAGCAGCTCTAGGCAGGGTAATTCACCCCTCCACTTT.

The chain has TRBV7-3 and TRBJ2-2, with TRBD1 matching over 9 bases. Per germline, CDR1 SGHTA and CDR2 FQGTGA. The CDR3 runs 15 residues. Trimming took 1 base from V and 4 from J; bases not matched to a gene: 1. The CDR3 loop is CASSLMTGGTGELFF. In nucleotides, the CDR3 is TGTGCCAGCAGCTTAATGACAGGGGGCACCGGGGAGCTGTTTTTT.